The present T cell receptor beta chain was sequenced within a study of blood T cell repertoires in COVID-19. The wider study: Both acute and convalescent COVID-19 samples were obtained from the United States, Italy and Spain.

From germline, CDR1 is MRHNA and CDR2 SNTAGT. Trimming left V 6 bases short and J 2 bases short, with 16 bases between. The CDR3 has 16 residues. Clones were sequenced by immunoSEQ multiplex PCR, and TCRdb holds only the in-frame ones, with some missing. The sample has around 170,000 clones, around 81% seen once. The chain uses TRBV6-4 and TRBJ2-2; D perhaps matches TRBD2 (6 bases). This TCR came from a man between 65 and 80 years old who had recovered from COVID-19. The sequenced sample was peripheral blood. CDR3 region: CASSSGTPTNTGELFF. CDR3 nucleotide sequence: TGTGCCAGCAGCTCCGGGACTCCAACAAACACCGGGGAGCTGTTTTTT.